Listed below are T cell receptor beta chains from one sample, sequenced in a study of T cell responses to AZD1222 COVID-19 vaccine. TCRdb's copy holds only in-frame clones and misses some; the assay was immunoSEQ multiplex PCR. The sample yields 120,000 or so clones, around nine tenths seen once. This specimen consisted of peripheral blood, obtained 28 days after the second AZD1222 dose. The receptors originated from an adult who received the AZD1222 COVID-19 vaccine. CDR3s include the opening cysteine and the closing phenylalanine or tryptophan. The order of the fields is J gene, D gene, clone size, V gene, CDR3 DNA, CDR3 protein. D genes are given only for firm matches. Where a row states a size, it is once, few, many or the class of an expanded clone; other rows omit it.

TRBJ2-7,TRBD1,.,TRBV19,TGTGCCAGTAGTATGGTGTTGAGCCAGGGGGCTCTCGAGCAGTACTTC,CASSMVLSQGALEQYF
TRBJ2-7,.,.,TRBV7-9,TGTGCCAGCAGCTTAGGGGCGGCGGGGCCAGATCGGCGCGAGCAGTACTTC,CASSLGAAGPDRREQYF
TRBJ1-1,.,once,TRBV6-2/TRBV6-3,TGTGCCAGCAGTTACTCTATAGCCGGGGGCACTGAAGCTTTCTTT,CASSYSIAGGTEAFF
TRBJ1-6,.,.,TRBV7-2,TGTGCCAGCAGCTTGTTCGGGACCGATTCACCCCTCCACTTT,CASSLFGTDSPLHF
TRBJ2-7,TRBD1,.,TRBV7-9,TGTGCCAGCAGCTGGGGCAGGGGGAACGAGCAGTACTTC,CASSWGRGNEQYF
TRBJ1-6,.,.,TRBV7-2,TGTGCCAGCAGCTTAGGACAGGTCTATTATAATTCACCCCTCCACTTT,CASSLGQVYYNSPLHF
TRBJ2-3,.,.,TRBV5-1,TGCGCCAGCAGCTTGCCCAATACCGGGACTGGGGGGACAGATACGCAGTATTTT,CASSLPNTGTGGTDTQYF
TRBJ2-7,.,.,TRBV7-8,TGTGCCAGCTCCTCAAACCAGGGCTATCAGTACTTC,CASSSNQGYQYF
TRBJ2-1,.,.,TRBV5-5,TGTGCCAGCAGCGCAGTAGACGCATACAATGAGCAGTTCTTC,CASSAVDAYNEQFF
TRBJ2-5,.,.,TRBV19,TGTGCCAGTAGTATTTTGGGGGTCGGAGAGACCCAGTACTTC,CASSILGVGETQYF
TRBJ2-2,.,.,TRBV18,TGTGCCAGCTCACCACCGCAGGGGCATGGCACCGGGGAGCTGTTTTTT,CASSPPQGHGTGELFF
TRBJ1-2,.,.,TRBV5-4,TGTGCCAGCAGCCTCCAGCTGTCTGGCTACACCTTC,CASSLQLSGYTF
TRBJ1-2,TRBD1,.,TRBV13,TGTGCCAGCAGCCGGACAGGGGACTATGGCTACACCTTC,CASSRTGDYGYTF
TRBJ2-1,.,.,TRBV5-1,TGCGCCAGCAGCTTGGGACCTTACAATGAGCAGTTCTTC,CASSLGPYNEQFF
TRBJ2-7,TRBD1,.,TRBV7-9,TGTGCCAGCAGACCTGACAGGGACTACGAGCAGTACTTC,CASRPDRDYEQYF
TRBJ1-6,.,.,TRBV10-1,TGCGCCAGCAGTGAGCGCCCTGAGCAGCCCTATAATTCACCCCTCCACTTT,CASSERPEQPYNSPLHF
TRBJ2-5,TRBD2,.,TRBV11-3,TGTGCCAGCAGCCCGGGACGGGGGGTGTACCAAGAGACCCAGTACTTC,CASSPGRGVYQETQYF
TRBJ2-4,.,few,TRBV10-3,TGTGCCATCAGGTCAACGCGGGGAAACATTCAGTACTTC,CAIRSTRGNIQYF
TRBJ2-1,.,.,TRBV10-2,TGCGCCAGCACCCGGGACACATACAATGAGCAGTTCTTC,CASTRDTYNEQFF
TRBJ1-1,.,.,TRBV5-4,TGTGCCAGCAGCAAACAGTTCACTGAAGCTTTCTTT,CASSKQFTEAFF
TRBJ2-1,.,.,TRBV24-1,TGTGCCACCAGTGACCCAGCGGTCTCCCCGGGTAATGAGCAGTTCTTC,CATSDPAVSPGNEQFF
TRBJ2-4,TRBD1,once,TRBV5-6,TGTGCCAGCAGCGTCCCGGACAGGGGGGCCAAAAACATTCAGTACTTC,CASSVPDRGAKNIQYF
TRBJ2-2,.,.,TRBV7-6,TGTGCCAGCAGCTTAGTCTTGGCAACCGGGGAGCTGTTTTTT,CASSLVLATGELFF
TRBJ2-5,TRBD2,.,TRBV19,TGTGCCAGCGGGGGGGGAGTTGAGACCCAGTACTTC,CASGGGVETQYF
TRBJ2-3,TRBD2,.,TRBV24-1,TGTGCCACCAGTGGTCCGGGACTACCAGGAACAGATACGCAGTATTTT,CATSGPGLPGTDTQYF
TRBJ1-5,.,.,TRBV27,TGTGCCAGCAGTTTTAGGGATCAGCCCCAGCATTTT,CASSFRDQPQHF
TRBJ2-3,TRBD2,.,TRBV10-3,TGTGCCATCAGTGAGTCGGCGGGGGGGCAGTCGCTCACAGATACGCAGTATTTT,CAISESAGGQSLTDTQYF
TRBJ2-7,.,once,TRBV5-4,TGTGCCAGCAGCTTGGGGGGGGTCTACGAGCAGTACTTC,CASSLGGVYEQYF
TRBJ2-1,TRBD2,.,TRBV11-2,TGTGCCAGCAGCGCATGGGGGGGGTCCTACAATGAGCAGTTCTTC,CASSAWGGSYNEQFF
TRBJ2-2,TRBD1,.,TRBV7-8,TGTGCCAGCAGCCGAGACAGGGGGGACACCGGGGAGCTGTTTTTT,CASSRDRGDTGELFF
TRBJ2-7,.,.,TRBV6-6,TGTGCCAGCAGCCCTGGGACCGCTTACGAGCAGTACTTC,CASSPGTAYEQYF
TRBJ2-2,.,.,TRBV7-2,TGTGCCAGCAGCCCCGGGGGTTCCGGGGAGCTGTTTTTT,CASSPGGSGELFF
TRBJ2-1,.,.,TRBV4-1,TGCGCCAGCAGCCAAGACACCTCCTACAATGAGCAGTTCTTC,CASSQDTSYNEQFF
TRBJ1-1,.,.,TRBV29-1,TGCAGCGTTGCACCCGACACGAACACTGAAGCTTTCTTT,CSVAPDTNTEAFF
TRBJ1-2,TRBD1,.,TRBV7-2,TGTGCCAGCAGCGTCACCGGGACAGGAGAGATCTATGGCTACACCTTC,CASSVTGTGEIYGYTF
TRBJ2-2,.,.,TRBV12-1,TGTGCCAGCAGCTTTGTTTGGCGGGGGGGAAACACCGGGGAGCTGTTTTTT,CASSFVWRGGNTGELFF
TRBJ2-7,.,.,TRBV6-2/TRBV6-3,TGTGCCAGCAGTTACAGCAGGGCCTACGAGCAGTACTTC,CASSYSRAYEQYF
TRBJ2-6,.,.,TRBV19,TGTGCCAGTAGTCCGTTTGGGGGGTCCGGGGCCAACGTCCTGACTTTC,CASSPFGGSGANVLTF
TRBJ2-5,.,.,TRBV7-2,TGTGCCAGCAGCCCCTACCCGGCGCGGACGAGAGAGACCCAGTACTTC,CASSPYPARTRETQYF
TRBJ2-3,.,.,TRBV7-3,TGTGCCAGCAGCTCCAGCGGGAGCACAGATACGCAGTATTTT,CASSSSGSTDTQYF
TRBJ2-4,TRBD2,.,TRBV9,TGTGCCAGCAGCCCCGGAGCGGGGGGCGAAAACATTCAGTACTTC,CASSPGAGGENIQYF
TRBJ1-6,.,.,TRBV30,TGTGCCTGGAGTGTCGACAGTCGTGTTTCACCCCTCCACTTT,CAWSVDSRVSPLHF
TRBJ1-5,TRBD1,.,TRBV6-5,TGTGCCAGCAGGCAGGGGGGTTATCAGCCCCAGCATTTT,CASRQGGYQPQHF
TRBJ2-7,.,.,TRBV10-3,TGTGCCATCAGTGAGTCGGCGGTTGGGGAGCAGTACTTC,CAISESAVGEQYF
TRBJ1-2,.,.,TRBV12-3/TRBV12-4,TGTGCCAGCAGTTTAATGGGCTATGGCTACACCTTC,CASSLMGYGYTF
TRBJ1-4,.,.,TRBV4-3,TGCGCCAGCAGCCAAGGGTATACAGCTAATGAAAAACTGTTTTTT,CASSQGYTANEKLFF
TRBJ2-3,TRBD1,.,TRBV11-2,TGTGCCAGCAGCTTAGGGGACACCTTACTAGGGGGCATCACAGATACGCAGTATTTT,CASSLGDTLLGGITDTQYF
TRBJ1-1,.,many,TRBV7-6,TGTGCCAGCAGCTTAATGAGTGCGGTTGTGAACACTGAAGCTTTCTTT,CASSLMSAVVNTEAFF
TRBJ2-5,TRBD2,once,TRBV9,TGTGCCAGCAGCCCCCGGACTAGCGGACACCAAGAGACCCAGTACTTC,CASSPRTSGHQETQYF
TRBJ1-5,.,.,TRBV28,TGTGCCAGCAGTTTATTGGCAGGGGTCCCTAATCAGCCCCAGCATTTT,CASSLLAGVPNQPQHF
TRBJ2-1,TRBD1,.,TRBV5-1,TGCGCCAGCAGCTTGGATCCAGGGGGCTCCTACAATGAGCAGTTCTTC,CASSLDPGGSYNEQFF
TRBJ2-3,TRBD1,once,TRBV18,TGTGCCAGCTCACCGGGACCAGGGGGACAGGATACGCAGTATTTT,CASSPGPGGQDTQYF
TRBJ1-6,TRBD1,.,TRBV4-1,TGCGCCAGCAGCCCTGGACAGGGGAACACCTATAATTCACCCCTCCACTTT,CASSPGQGNTYNSPLHF